This T cell receptor (beta chain) was identified during a study of PD-1 blockade in classical Hodgkin lymphoma. Overall study: A 3 mg/kg intravenous dose of nivolumab was received by patients every 2 weeks.

There are 12 residues in the CDR3. Germline assignment: CDR1 SEHNR and CDR2 FQNEAQ (reference sequence). The V and J ends lost 3 bases and 5 bases respectively, with 5 bases between them. Time point noted: cycle 4 day 1 (C4D1), after 5 to 7 weeks of nivolumab. Relapse after autologous stem cell transplantation occurred in every patient, and brentuximab vedotin exposure varied. General study points: The diversity seen at baseline in complete responders resembled that of newly diagnosed patients. Diversity in CD4+ TCRs, unlike that measured in CD8+ TCRs, had risen significantly by C4D1. Sources of repertoire differences remain undefined, possibly disease activity or prior therapy.

The data were produced by immunoSEQ multiplex PCR, yet TCRdb's version contains in-frame clones alone and is incomplete. The data contain roughly 36,000 clones, 75% to 85% of them singletons. Comments on this clone: Its cognate antigen is unknown. Other DNA sequences of this sample code for an identical CDR3.

Sequences were derived from peripheral blood mononuclear cells (PBMCs), sampled before the fourth cycle of nivolumab. This chain connects TRBV7-9 to TRBJ1-5; perhaps TRBD1 as D (5 bases). This TCR was sampled from a human donor with classical Hodgkin lymphoma. CDR3 in amino acids: CASSLGDQPQHF. CDR3 sequence (DNA): TGTGCCAGCAGCTTGGGGGATCAGCCCCAGCATTTT.